Below, one T cell receptor beta chain is given with its context. Its target is unknown. This specimen comes from a study of T cell responses to AZD1222 COVID-19 vaccine. Whole-study results and caveats: The CD4 TCRs associated with vaccination extended across spike and predominated at 160-218 and 743-854. Repertoires were sampled only after the peak T cell response. Of spike-specific TCRs, nearly half reportedly target regions left unmutated in variants.

Assay used: immunoSEQ multiplex PCR; TCRdb lists only in-frame clones, some missing. There are about 130,000 clones in the sample; about four fifths occur only once, and over 4% lies in the top ten. Germline CDR1 SEHNR, CDR2 FQNEAQ (reference sequence). The CDR3 extends over 14 amino acids. V gave up 3 bases and J gave up 5 bases, with 13 bases separating them. The TCR originated in an adult in good health. This material consisted of peripheral blood, taken on day 0 of AZD1222 vaccination. The gene calls are TRBV7-9 and TRBJ2-5; D is ambiguous. The CDR3 DNA reads TGTGCCAGCAGCTTTAGCCCTCTGAGGGAGACCCAGTACTTC. Its protein product is CASSFSPLRETQYF.